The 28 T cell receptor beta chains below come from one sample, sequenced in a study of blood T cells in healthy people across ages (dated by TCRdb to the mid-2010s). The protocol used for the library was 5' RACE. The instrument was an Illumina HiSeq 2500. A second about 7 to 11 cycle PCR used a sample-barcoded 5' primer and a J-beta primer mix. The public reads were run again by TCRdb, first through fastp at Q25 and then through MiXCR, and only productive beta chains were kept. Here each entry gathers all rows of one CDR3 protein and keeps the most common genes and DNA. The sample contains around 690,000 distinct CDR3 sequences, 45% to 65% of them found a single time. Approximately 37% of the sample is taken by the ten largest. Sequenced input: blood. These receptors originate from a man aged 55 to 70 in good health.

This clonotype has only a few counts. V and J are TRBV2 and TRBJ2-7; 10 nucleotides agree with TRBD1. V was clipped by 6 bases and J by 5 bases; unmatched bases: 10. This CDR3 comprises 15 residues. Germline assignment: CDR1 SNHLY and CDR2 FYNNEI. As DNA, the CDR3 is TGTGCCAGCAGAGACAAGACAGGGGGCGCGAACGAGCAGTACTTC. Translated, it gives CASRDKTGGANEQYF.

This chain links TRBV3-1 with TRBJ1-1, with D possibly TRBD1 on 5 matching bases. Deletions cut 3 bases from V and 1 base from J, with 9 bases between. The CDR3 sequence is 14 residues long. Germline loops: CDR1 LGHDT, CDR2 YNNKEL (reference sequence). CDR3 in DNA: TGTGCCAGCAGCCAGGGGCCCTGGAACACTGAAGCTTTCTTT. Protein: CASSQGPWNTEAFF.

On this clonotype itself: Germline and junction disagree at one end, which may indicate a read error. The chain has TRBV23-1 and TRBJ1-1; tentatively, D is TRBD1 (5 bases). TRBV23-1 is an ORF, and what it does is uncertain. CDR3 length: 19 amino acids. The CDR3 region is CASSQSVSPGRVVNTGAFF. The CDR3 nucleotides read TGCGCCAGCAGTCAATCGGTATCGCCAGGGCGGGTGGTGAACACTGGAGCTTTCTTT.

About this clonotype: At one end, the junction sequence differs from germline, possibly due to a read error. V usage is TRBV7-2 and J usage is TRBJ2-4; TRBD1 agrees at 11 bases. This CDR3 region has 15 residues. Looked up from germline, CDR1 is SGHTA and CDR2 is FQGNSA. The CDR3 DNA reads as TGTGCCAGCAGCCAAGGACAGGGGGCGGGAAGCATTCTGTACTTC. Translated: CASSQGQGAGSILYF.

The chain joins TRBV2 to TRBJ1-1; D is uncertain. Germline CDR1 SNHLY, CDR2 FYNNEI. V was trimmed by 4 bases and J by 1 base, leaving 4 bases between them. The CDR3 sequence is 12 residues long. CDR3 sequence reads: CASSGANTEAFF. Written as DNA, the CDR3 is TGTGCCAGCAGTGGAGCGAACACTGAAGCTTTCTTT.

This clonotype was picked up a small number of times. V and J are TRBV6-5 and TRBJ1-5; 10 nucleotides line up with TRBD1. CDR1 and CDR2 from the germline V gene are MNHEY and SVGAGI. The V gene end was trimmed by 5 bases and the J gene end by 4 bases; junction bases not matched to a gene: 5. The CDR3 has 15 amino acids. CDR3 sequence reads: CASSAGTGANQPQHF. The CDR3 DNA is TGTGCCAGCAGTGCCGGGACAGGGGCTAATCAGCCCCAGCATTTT.

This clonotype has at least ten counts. CDR3 in amino acids: CSVEVGGYDNEQFF. CDR3 DNA: TGCAGCGTTGAGGTTGGCGGATACGACAATGAGCAGTTCTTC. This chain links TRBV29-1 with TRBJ2-1; D is uncertain. Germline V gene sequence: CDR1 SQVTM, CDR2 ANQGSEA. V shed 3 bases and J shed 5 bases, with 14 bases lying between them. The CDR3 is 14 residues long.

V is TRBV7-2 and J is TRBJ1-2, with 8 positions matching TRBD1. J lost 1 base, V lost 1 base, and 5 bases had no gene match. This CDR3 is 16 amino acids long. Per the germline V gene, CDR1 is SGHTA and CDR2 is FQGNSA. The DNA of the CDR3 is TGTGCCAGCAGCTTAGTACAGGGGGTAAATAACTATGGCTACACCTTC. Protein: CASSLVQGVNNYGYTF.

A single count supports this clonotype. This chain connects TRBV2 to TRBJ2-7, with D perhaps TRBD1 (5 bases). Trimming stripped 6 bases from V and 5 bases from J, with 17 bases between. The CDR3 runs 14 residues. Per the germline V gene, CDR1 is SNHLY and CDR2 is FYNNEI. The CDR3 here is CASRRTPLLHEQYF. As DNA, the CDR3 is TGTGCCAGCAGACGGACACCGCTCTTGCACGAGCAGTACTTC.

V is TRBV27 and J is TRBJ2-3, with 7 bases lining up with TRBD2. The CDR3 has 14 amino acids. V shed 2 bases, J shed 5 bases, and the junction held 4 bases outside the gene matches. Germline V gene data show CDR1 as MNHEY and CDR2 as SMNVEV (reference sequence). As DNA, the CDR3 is TGTGCCAGCAGTTTAAGAGCGGGGATAGATACGCAGTATTTT. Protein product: CASSLRAGIDTQYF.

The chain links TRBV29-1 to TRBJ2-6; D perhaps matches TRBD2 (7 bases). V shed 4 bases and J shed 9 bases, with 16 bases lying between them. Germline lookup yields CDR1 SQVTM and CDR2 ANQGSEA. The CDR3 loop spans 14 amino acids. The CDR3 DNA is TGCAGCGTTGGGGGGGGACGGGACATCAACGTCCTGACTTTC. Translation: CSVGGGRDINVLTF.

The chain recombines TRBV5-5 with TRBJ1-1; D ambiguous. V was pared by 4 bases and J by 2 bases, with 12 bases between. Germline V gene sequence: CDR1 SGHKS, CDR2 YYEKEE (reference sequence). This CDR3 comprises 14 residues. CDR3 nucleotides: TGTGCCAGCAGCCCGGTGTTACAAAACACTGAAGCTTTCTTT. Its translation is CASSPVLQNTEAFF.

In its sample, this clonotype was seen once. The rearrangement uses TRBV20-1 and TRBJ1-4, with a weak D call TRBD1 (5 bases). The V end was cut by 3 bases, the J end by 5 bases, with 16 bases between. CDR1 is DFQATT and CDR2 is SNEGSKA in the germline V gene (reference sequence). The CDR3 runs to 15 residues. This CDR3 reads CSARGGRASNEKLFF. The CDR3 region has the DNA TGCAGTGCTAGGGGGGGACGGGCTTCCAATGAAAAACTGTTTTTT.

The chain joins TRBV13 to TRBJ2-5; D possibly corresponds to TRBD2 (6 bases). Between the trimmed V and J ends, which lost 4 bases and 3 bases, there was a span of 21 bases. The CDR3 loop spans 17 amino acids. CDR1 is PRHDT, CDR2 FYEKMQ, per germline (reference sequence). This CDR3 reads CASSSTGSDGEKETQYF. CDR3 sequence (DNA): TGTGCCAGCAGCTCGACCGGGAGCGACGGGGAAAAAGAGACCCAGTACTTC.

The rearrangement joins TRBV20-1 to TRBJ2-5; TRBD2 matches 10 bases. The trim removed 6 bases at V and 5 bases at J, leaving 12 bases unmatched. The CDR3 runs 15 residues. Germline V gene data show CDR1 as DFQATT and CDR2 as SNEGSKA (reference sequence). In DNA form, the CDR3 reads TGCAGTGCCGAAATCCGGACTAGCGGAGCGGAGACCCAGTACTTC. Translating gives CSAEIRTSGAETQYF.

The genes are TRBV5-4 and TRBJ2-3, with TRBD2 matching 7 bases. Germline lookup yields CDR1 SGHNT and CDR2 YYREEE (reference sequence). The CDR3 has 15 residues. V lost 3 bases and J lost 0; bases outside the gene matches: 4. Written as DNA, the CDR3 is TGTGCCAGCAGCTGGGACTATTCTAGCACAGATACGCAGTATTTT. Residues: CASSWDYSSTDTQYF.

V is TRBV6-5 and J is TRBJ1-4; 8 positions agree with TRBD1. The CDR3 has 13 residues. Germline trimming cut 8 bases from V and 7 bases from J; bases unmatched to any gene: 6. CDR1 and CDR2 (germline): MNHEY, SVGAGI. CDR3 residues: CASGPDRAEKLFF. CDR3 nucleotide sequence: TGTGCCAGCGGTCCGGACAGGGCTGAAAAACTGTTTTTT.

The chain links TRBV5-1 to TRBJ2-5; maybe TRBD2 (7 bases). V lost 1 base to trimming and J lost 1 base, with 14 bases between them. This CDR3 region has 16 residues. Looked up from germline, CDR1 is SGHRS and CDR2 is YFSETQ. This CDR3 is CASSLTGGGFQETQYF. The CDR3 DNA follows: TGCGCCAGCAGCTTGACAGGCGGGGGCTTCCAAGAGACCCAGTACTTC.

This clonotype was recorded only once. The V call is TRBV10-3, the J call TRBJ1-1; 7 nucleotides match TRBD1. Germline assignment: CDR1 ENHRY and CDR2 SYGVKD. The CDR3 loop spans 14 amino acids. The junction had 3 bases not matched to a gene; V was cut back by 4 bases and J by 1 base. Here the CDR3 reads CAISGGQRNTEAFF. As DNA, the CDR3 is TGTGCCATCAGTGGGGGACAGCGGAACACTGAAGCTTTCTTT.

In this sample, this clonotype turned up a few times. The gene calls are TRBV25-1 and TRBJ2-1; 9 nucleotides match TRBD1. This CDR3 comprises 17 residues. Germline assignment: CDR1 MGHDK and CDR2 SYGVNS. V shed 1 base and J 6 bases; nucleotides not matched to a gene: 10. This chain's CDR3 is CASSESLRRQGVNEQFF. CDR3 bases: TGTGCCAGCAGTGAATCCTTAAGGAGACAGGGGGTCAATGAGCAGTTCTTC. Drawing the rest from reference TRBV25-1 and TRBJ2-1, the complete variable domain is EADIYQTPRYLVIGTGKKITLECSQTMGHDKMYWYQQDPGMELHLIHYSYGVNSTEKGDLSSESTVSRIRTEHFPLTLESARPSHTSQYLCASSESLRRQGVNEQFFGPGTRLTVL.

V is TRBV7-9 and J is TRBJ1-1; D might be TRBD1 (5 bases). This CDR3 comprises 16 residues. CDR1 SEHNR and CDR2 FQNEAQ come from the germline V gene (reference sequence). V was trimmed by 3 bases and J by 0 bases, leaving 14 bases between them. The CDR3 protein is CASSLEGAAVNTEAFF. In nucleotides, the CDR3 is TGTGCCAGCAGCTTGGAAGGGGCCGCGGTGAACACTGAAGCTTTCTTT.

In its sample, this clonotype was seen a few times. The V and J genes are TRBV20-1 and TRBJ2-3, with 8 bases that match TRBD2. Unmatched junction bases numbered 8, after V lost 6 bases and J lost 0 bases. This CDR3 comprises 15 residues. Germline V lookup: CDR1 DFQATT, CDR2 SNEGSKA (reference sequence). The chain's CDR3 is CSATPGLDSTDTQYF. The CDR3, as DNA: TGCAGTGCAACTCCGGGACTAGACAGCACAGATACGCAGTATTTT.

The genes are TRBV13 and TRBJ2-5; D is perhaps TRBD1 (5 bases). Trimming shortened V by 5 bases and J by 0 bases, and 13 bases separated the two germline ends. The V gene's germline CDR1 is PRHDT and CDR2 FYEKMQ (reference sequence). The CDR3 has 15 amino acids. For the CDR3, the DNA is TGTGCCAGCAGCGATCAGGGTCTGTACCAAGAGACCCAGTACTTC. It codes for CASSDQGLYQETQYF.

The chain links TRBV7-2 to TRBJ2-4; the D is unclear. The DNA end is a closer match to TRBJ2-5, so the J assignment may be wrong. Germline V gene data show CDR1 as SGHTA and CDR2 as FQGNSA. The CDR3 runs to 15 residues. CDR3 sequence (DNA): TGTGCCAGCAGCTTAGTGGTGGGTGCGGAAGAGACCCAGTACTTC. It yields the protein CASSLVVGAEETQYF.

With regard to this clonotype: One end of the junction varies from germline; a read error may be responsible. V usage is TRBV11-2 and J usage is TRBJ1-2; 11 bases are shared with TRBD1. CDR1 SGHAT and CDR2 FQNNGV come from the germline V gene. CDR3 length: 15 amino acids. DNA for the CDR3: TGTGCCAGCAGCCCCCGGGACAGGGGGACCTATGGCTGCACCTTC. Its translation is CASSPRDRGTYGCTF. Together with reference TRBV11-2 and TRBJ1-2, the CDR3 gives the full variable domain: EAGVAQSPRYKIIEKRQSVAFWCNPISGHATLYWYQQILGQGPKLLIQFQNNGVVDDSQLPKDRFSAERLKGVDSTLKIQPAKLEDSAVYLCASSPRDRGTYGCTFGSGTRLTVV.

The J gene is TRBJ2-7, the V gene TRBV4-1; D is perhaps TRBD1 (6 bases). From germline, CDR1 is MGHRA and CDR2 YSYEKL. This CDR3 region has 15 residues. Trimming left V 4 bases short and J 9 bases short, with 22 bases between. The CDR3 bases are TGCGCCAGCAGCCCGGACAGCGCTCCCCCCTACTTGCAGTACTTC. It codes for CASSPDSAPPYLQYF.

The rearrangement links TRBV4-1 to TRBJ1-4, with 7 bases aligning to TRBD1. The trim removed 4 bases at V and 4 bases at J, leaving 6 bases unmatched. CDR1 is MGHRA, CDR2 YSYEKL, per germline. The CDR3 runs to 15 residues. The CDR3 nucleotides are TGCGCCAGCAGCCTTCGACAGGGCGGTAATGAAAAACTGTTTTTT. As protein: CASSLRQGGNEKLFF.

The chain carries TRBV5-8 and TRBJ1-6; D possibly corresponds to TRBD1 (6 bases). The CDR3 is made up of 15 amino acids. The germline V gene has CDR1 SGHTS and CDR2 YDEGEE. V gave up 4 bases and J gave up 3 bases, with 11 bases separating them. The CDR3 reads CASSNGQNYNSPLHF. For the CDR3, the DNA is TGTGCCAGCAGCAACGGACAGAACTATAATTCACCCCTCCACTTT.